The 30 T cell receptor beta chains below all came from one sample that was sequenced in a study of blood T cell repertoires in COVID-19. This table comes from immunoSEQ multiplex PCR, and its TCRdb copy is limited to in-frame clones, with some not included. The sample lists 350,000 or so clones, approximately 83% occurring once. Sequencing used PBMCs or T cells enriched from blood (not recorded which). The source of these receptors is a woman between 35 and 50 years old with acute COVID-19.

This clone was recorded only once. This rearrangement joins TRBV9 to TRBJ1-6; 9 positions match TRBD1. This CDR3 has 17 residues. The germline V gene encodes CDR1 SGDLS and CDR2 YYNGEE. J was trimmed by 10 bases and V by 0 bases; bases with no gene match: 11. This CDR3 is CASSVADRGHSWSPLHF. CDR3 sequence (DNA): TGTGCCAGCAGCGTAGCGGACAGGGGACATTCGTGGTCACCCCTCCACTTT.

The rearrangement uses TRBV7-3 and TRBJ2-3; unclear D gene. V dropped 2 bases and J dropped 0 bases, with 9 bases sitting between them. The CDR3 loop spans 15 amino acids. The germline CDR1 and CDR2 sequences are SGHTA and FQGTGA. For the CDR3, the DNA is TGTGCCAGCAGCTTACGGTGGGCTAGCACAGATACGCAGTATTTT. Its protein product is CASSLRWASTDTQYF. Variable domain in full (rest from reference TRBV7-3 and TRBJ2-3): GAGVSQTPSNKVTEKGKYVELRCDPISGHTALYWYRQSLGQGPEFLIYFQGTGAADDSGLPNDRFFAVRPEGSVSTLKIQRTERGDSAVYLCASSLRWASTDTQYFGPGTRLTVL.

This chain joins TRBV19 and TRBJ1-1, with 7 bases identical to TRBD1. Germline V CDR1 and CDR2: LNHDA, SQIVND (reference sequence). The CDR3 is 14 amino acids. J lost 5 bases, V lost 7 bases, and 10 bases had no gene match. The CDR3 spells CASMLFRGQTEAFF. The CDR3 bases are TGTGCCAGTATGTTGTTTAGGGGACAGACTGAAGCTTTCTTT.

This chain links TRBV9 with TRBJ2-3; TRBD2 aligns across 9 bases. Germline V gives CDR1 SGDLS, CDR2 YYNGEE. The CDR3 has 15 amino acids. The trim removed 4 bases at V and 2 bases at J, leaving 5 bases unmatched. The CDR3 sequence: CASSNRLAATDTQYF. The CDR3 region has the DNA TGTGCCAGCAGCAACAGACTAGCGGCCACAGATACGCAGTATTTT.

The J gene is TRBJ2-1, the V gene TRBV27, with 7 bases aligning to TRBD2. Germline V CDR1 and CDR2: MNHEY, SMNVEV (reference sequence). The CDR3 loop spans 14 amino acids. The V and J ends lost 5 bases and 2 bases, in that order; junction bases with no gene match: 3. CDR3 loop: CASSPGLPYNEQFF. The CDR3, as DNA: TGTGCCAGCAGTCCGGGACTACCCTACAATGAGCAGTTCTTC.

CDR3 loop: CASSTTGLAVTGDTQYF. In DNA, the CDR3 is TGTGCCAGCAGCACTACCGGACTAGCGGTTACTGGGGATACGCAGTATTTT. This sequence joins TRBV7-9 and TRBJ2-3; 10 positions agree with TRBD2. The CDR3 extends over 17 amino acids. J was trimmed by 6 bases and V by 5 bases; bases with no gene match: 14. Germline values: CDR1 SEHNR, CDR2 FQNEAQ (reference sequence). The full variable domain, rest sourced from reference TRBV7-9 and TRBJ2-3, is DTGVSQNPRHKITKRGQNVTFRCDPISEHNRLYWYRQTLGQGPEFLTYFQNEAQLEKSRLLSDRFSAERPKGSFSTLEIQRTEQGDSAMYLCASSTTGLAVTGDTQYFGPGTRLTVL.

The rearrangement joins TRBV19 to TRBJ1-1; D ambiguous. The ends were cut back, 6 bases at V and 0 bases at J, with 14 bases in the middle. The CDR3 length is 15 residues. The V gene's germline CDR1 is LNHDA and CDR2 SQIVND (reference sequence). The DNA for the CDR3 is TGTGCCAGTAGGCTAAGGAGCGGCCTGAACACTGAAGCTTTCTTT. Its protein product is CASRLRSGLNTEAFF.

This chain uses TRBV27 with TRBJ2-3; D ambiguous. The CDR3 runs to 12 residues. Trimming pared 6 bases from V and 7 bases from J, leaving 11 bases between. CDR1 is MNHEY, CDR2 SMNVEV, per germline (reference sequence). CDR3 nucleotide sequence: TGTGCCAGCAGGTCAGGTGCGCATACGCAGTATTTT. This encodes CASRSGAHTQYF.

The CDR3 region has the DNA TGTGCCAGCAGTTATGATGGTTGGCAGAATGAAAAACTGTTTTTT. Its translation: CASSYDGWQNEKLFF. The chain combines TRBV6-5 with TRBJ1-4; D uncertain. Germline CDR1 and CDR2: MNHEY and SVGAGI. The CDR3 covers 15 residues. V gave up 3 bases and J gave up 5 bases, with 13 bases separating them.

V gene TRBV27 combines with J gene TRBJ1-6; weak D call: TRBD1 (6 bases). CDR1 MNHEY and CDR2 SMNVEV come from the germline V gene (reference sequence). This CDR3 comprises 17 residues. V lost 6 bases to trimming and J lost 3 bases, with 18 bases between them. The CDR3 spells CASSRMQGRFYNSPLHF. CDR3 DNA sequence: TGTGCCAGCAGCCGGATGCAGGGGCGTTTCTATAATTCACCCCTCCACTTT.

The rearrangement links TRBV12-3 or TRBV12-4 to TRBJ2-5; D call uncertain. This CDR3 region has 13 residues. With 2 bases removed from V and 4 bases from J, the gap between germline ends came to 8 bases. The CDR3 sequence is CASSLTRSETQYF. The CDR3 DNA sequence: TGTGCCAGCAGTTTAACTCGTTCAGAGACCCAGTACTTC.

The gene calls are TRBV7-9 and TRBJ1-1, with D perhaps TRBD1 (5 bases). This CDR3 is 18 amino acids long. Germline V lookup: CDR1 SEHNR, CDR2 FQNEAQ (reference sequence). V was pared by 1 base and J by 7 bases, with 25 bases between. The chain's CDR3 is CASSLGSGPLEGRFEAFF. Here the CDR3 DNA reads TGTGCCAGCAGCTTAGGATCAGGGCCGCTAGAAGGGCGGTTTGAAGCTTTCTTT.

This rearrangement joins TRBV9 to TRBJ2-7; D gene ambiguous. Trimming stripped 0 bases from V and 4 bases from J, with 11 bases between. CDR3 size: 14 residues. Germline V gene sequence: CDR1 SGDLS, CDR2 YYNGEE. The CDR3 bases are TGTGCCAGCAGCGTAGACGAGACAAGTTACGAGCAGTACTTC. Protein: CASSVDETSYEQYF.

The genes are TRBV12-5 and TRBJ2-1, with 8 bases identical to TRBD2. CDR1 LGHNT and CDR2 FRNRAP come from the germline V gene. V was pared by 6 bases and J by 5 bases, with 3 bases of the junction left unmatched. The CDR3 sequence is 13 residues long. CDR3 bases: TGTGCTAGTGGAGGACTAGCTAACAATGAGCAGTTCTTC. Translating it yields CASGGLANNEQFF.

The rearrangement joins TRBV6-4 to TRBJ1-5; no clear D gene. CDR1 is MRHNA, CDR2 SNTAGT, per germline. This CDR3 has 13 amino acids. V was clipped by 6 bases and J by 7 bases, with 13 bases between them. In DNA form, the CDR3 reads TGTGCCAGCAGACTTCCATTTCGGCAGCCCCAGCATTTT. It translates to CASRLPFRQPQHF.

CDR3 amino acids: CASSPPGLNTGELFF. CDR3 bases: TGCGCCAGCAGCCCCCCGGGGTTGAACACCGGGGAGCTGTTTTTT. The chain is built from TRBV5-1 and TRBJ2-2; possibly TRBD2 for D (5 bases). Deletions cut 4 bases from V and 1 base from J, with 11 bases between. The CDR3 has 15 residues. Germline V lookup: CDR1 SGHRS, CDR2 YFSETQ.

This clone was detected only a few times. The chain combines TRBV5-1 with TRBJ2-7; 10 nucleotides align to TRBD1. Germline CDR1 reads SGHRS; CDR2 reads YFSETQ. V lost 0 bases and J lost 1; bases outside the gene matches: 7. The CDR3 is 17 amino acids. The CDR3 here is CASSLGTRQGASYEQYF. CDR3 in DNA: TGCGCCAGCAGCTTGGGAACGCGACAGGGGGCATCCTACGAGCAGTACTTC. Drawing the rest from reference TRBV5-1 and TRBJ2-7, the complete variable domain is KAGVTQTPRYLIKTRGQQVTLSCSPISGHRSVSWYQQTPGQGLQFLFEYFSETQRNKGNFPGRFSGRQFSNSRSEMNVSTLELGDSALYLCASSLGTRQGASYEQYFGPGTRLTVT.

The genes are TRBV29-1 and TRBJ2-7, with TRBD1 matching 9 bases. With 6 bases clipped from V and 7 bases from J, the junction kept 13 bases outside the gene matches. The CDR3 runs 14 residues. The germline gives CDR1 SQVTM, CDR2 ANQGSEA. CDR3 DNA sequence: TGCAGCGTACTCCCGGGACAGGGTTTAGGTGAGCAGTACTTC. Translation: CSVLPGQGLGEQYF.

The J gene is TRBJ1-5, the V gene TRBV2; 10 bases agree with TRBD1. The CDR3 consists of 15 residues. V trimming: 7 bases; J trimming: 7 bases; junction bases outside the gene matches: 10. Germline V gene sequence: CDR1 SNHLY, CDR2 FYNNEI. CDR3 in DNA: TGTGCCAGCATAGGGGACAGGGGCGTAGGGCAGCCCCAGCATTTT. Protein sequence: CASIGDRGVGQPQHF.

The chain combines TRBV4-1 with TRBJ2-1; TRBD1 agrees at 8 bases. The length of the CDR3 is 18 residues. The V and J ends lost 3 bases and 5 bases, in that order; junction bases with no gene match: 15. In germline, CDR1 is MGHRA, CDR2 YSYEKL. As DNA, the CDR3 is TGCGCCAGCAGCCACCCGAAGGACAGGGAAGATCAGAACAATGAGCAGTTCTTC. This encodes CASSHPKDREDQNNEQFF.

The CDR3 loop reads CSVGQGKGYTF. In nucleotides, the CDR3 is TGCAGCGTTGGACAGGGGAAGGGCTACACCTTC. The V and J genes are TRBV29-1 and TRBJ1-2, with 8 positions matching TRBD1. Trimming cost V 4 bases and J 8 bases; bases outside gene matches: 3. CDR1 SQVTM and CDR2 ANQGSEA come from the germline V gene. The length of the CDR3 is 11 residues. The complete variable domain, with remaining parts taken from reference TRBV29-1 and TRBJ1-2, reads SAVISQKPSRDICQRGTSLTIQCQVDSQVTMMFWYRQQPGQSLTLIATANQGSEATYESGFVIDKFPISRPNLTFSTLTVSNMSPEDSSIYLCSVGQGKGYTFGSGTRLTVV.

The genes are TRBV7-6 and TRBJ1-1; 9 bases map to TRBD1. Germline V lookup: CDR1 SGHVS, CDR2 FNYEAQ. The ends lost 5 bases at V and 2 bases at J; junction bases unmatched: 9. The CDR3 consists of 16 residues. The CDR3 DNA reads TGTGCCAGCAGCCCCCGGGGACAGGGTACCAACACTGAAGCTTTCTTT. Amino acids: CASSPRGQGTNTEAFF.

The rearrangement links TRBV28 to TRBJ2-7; 7 bases align to TRBD1. The ends lost 8 bases at V and 3 bases at J; junction bases unmatched: 7. The CDR3 is 13 residues long. CDR1 and CDR2 (germline): MDHEN, SYDVKM. For the CDR3, the DNA is TGTGCCAGCCGTGCGACAGGGAGCTACGAGCAGTACTTC. Protein: CASRATGSYEQYF.

This chain joins TRBV5-8 and TRBJ1-5; D is unresolved. The CDR3 runs 16 residues. V was pared by 1 base and J by 6 bases, with 17 bases between. The germline V gene has CDR1 SGHTS and CDR2 YDEGEE. CDR3 amino acids: CASSLFFASGGQPQHF. The CDR3 nucleotides are TGTGCCAGCAGCTTGTTTTTCGCTTCGGGTGGTCAGCCCCAGCATTTT.

The chain recombines TRBV9 with TRBJ2-7; D is possibly TRBD1 (6 bases). In germline, CDR1 is SGDLS, CDR2 YYNGEE. This CDR3 has 15 residues. The V gene lost 0 bases and the J gene lost 3 bases, with 13 bases spanning the gap. CDR3 residues: CASSVDLGAVYEQYF. The CDR3 bases are TGTGCCAGCAGCGTAGATCTGGGGGCAGTCTACGAGCAGTACTTC.

The chain employs TRBV28 and TRBJ1-1, with D unresolved. Trimming cost V 4 bases and J 4 bases, with 7 bases left between them. CDR3 length: 12 residues. Germline V gives CDR1 MDHEN, CDR2 SYDVKM. CDR3 sequence (DNA): TGTGCCAGCAGTTCTGAGGGCACTGAAGCTTTCTTT. This codes for CASSSEGTEAFF.

The gene calls are TRBV7-9 and TRBJ2-1; 9 bases are shared with TRBD2. The CDR3 consists of 15 residues. Germline CDR1 SEHNR, CDR2 FQNEAQ (reference sequence). V was clipped by 1 base and J by 3 bases; unmatched bases: 1. The CDR3 loop is CASSLGLAVYNEQFF. In nucleotides, the CDR3 is TGTGCCAGCAGCTTAGGACTAGCGGTCTACAATGAGCAGTTCTTC.

V usage is TRBV7-3 and J usage is TRBJ2-1; 11 positions agree with TRBD2. Trimming took 4 bases from V and 0 from J; bases not matched to a gene: 5. Germline V gene sequence: CDR1 SGHTA, CDR2 FQGTGA. This CDR3 has 17 residues. CDR3 bases: TGTGCCAGCAGCTGCAGACTAGCGGGACACTCCTACAATGAGCAGTTCTTC. Amino acid sequence: CASSCRLAGHSYNEQFF.

The V call is TRBV19, the J call TRBJ2-5; TRBD2 matches at 8 bases. The CDR3 is 16 residues long. V trimming: 4 bases; J trimming: 3 bases; junction bases outside the gene matches: 10. Germline CDR1 LNHDA, CDR2 SQIVND (reference sequence). This chain's CDR3 is CASSTRGVAGKETQYF. Written as DNA, the CDR3 is TGTGCCAGTAGTACCCGGGGGGTAGCGGGAAAAGAGACCCAGTACTTC.

The CDR3 sequence is CASRRSGSSYEQYF. The CDR3 DNA reads TGTGCCAGCAGGCGTAGCGGGAGCTCCTACGAGCAGTACTTC. This chain joins TRBV6-5 and TRBJ2-7; 9 positions agree with TRBD2. CDR1 is MNHEY, CDR2 SVGAGI, per germline. The CDR3 covers 14 residues. V shed 6 bases, J shed 0 bases, and the junction held 3 bases outside the gene matches.